Shown below are 25 T cell receptor beta chains from a single sample sequenced in a study of CD8+ T cells in alopecia areata (dated by TCRdb to the late 2010s). Receptor amplification or capture employed the immunoSEQ multiplex PCR assay. To provide template for TCR sequencing, every sample had RNA extracted and reverse transcribed into cDNA. What TCRdb holds here is the immuneACCESS table cut down to in-frame rearrangements. Part of the clones is not present; checked against another copy, under half of the missing clones reflect an unresolved V gene, and the others are unexplained. The sample table contains about 180,000 clones; only one count was recorded for 51% of them. Of the sample, around a tenth is held by the ten largest clones. This specimen's treatment or condition label, per the study, means: oral pan-JAK inhibitor, 5-10 mg twice daily. The specimen was CD8+ T cells sorted from blood, collected around week 52, from a patient treated with tofacitinib. All receptors come from a human donor with alopecia areata.

In its sample, this clone was seen a few times. CDR3 amino acids: CASSLVLQTGEDGYTF. The CDR3 nucleotides read TGTGCCAGCAGCTTGGTGCTGCAGACAGGGGAAGATGGCTACACCTTC. V usage is TRBV5-6 and J usage is TRBJ1-2, with 8 bases lining up with TRBD1. CDR1 and CDR2 (germline): SGHDT, YYEEEE. The CDR3 has 16 amino acids. V lost 0 bases to trimming and J lost 6 bases; unmatched junction nucleotides: 10.

V and J are TRBV11-2 and TRBJ1-3; D uncertain. There are 15 residues in the CDR3. CDR1 is SGHAT, CDR2 FQNNGV, per germline. Trimming cost V 3 bases and J 1 base, with 10 bases left between them. The CDR3 reads CASSFVRGSGNTIYF. CDR3 bases: TGTGCCAGCAGCTTTGTCCGAGGATCTGGAAACACCATATATTTT.

The chain carries TRBV25-1 and TRBJ2-2; TRBD1 matches at 8 bases. V shed 3 bases and J 4 bases; nucleotides not matched to a gene: 1. The CDR3 sequence is 14 residues long. Looked up from germline, CDR1 is MGHDK and CDR2 is SYGVNS. The CDR3 coding sequence is TGTGCCAGCAGTGAGACAGGGGTCACCGGGGAGCTGTTTTTT. Translation gives CASSETGVTGELFF. The entire variable domain, with the rest obtained from reference TRBV25-1 and TRBJ2-2, is as follows: EADIYQTPRYLVIGTGKKITLECSQTMGHDKMYWYQQDPGMELHLIHYSYGVNSTEKGDLSSESTVSRIRTEHFPLTLESARPSHTSQYLCASSETGVTGELFFGEGSRLTVL.

A word on this clone: One end of the junction varies from germline; a read error may be responsible. The V and J genes are TRBV13 and TRBJ2-5; TRBD1 matches at 7 bases. This CDR3 contains 14 residues. The germline V gene encodes CDR1 PRHDT and CDR2 FYEKMQ (reference sequence). The CDR3 loop is CASSIGQDQETQYF. The CDR3 DNA reads as TGTGCCAGCAGCATAGGACAGGACCAAGAGACCCAGTACTTC.

The CDR3 sequence is CASSLQGYEQYF. Here the CDR3 DNA reads TGTGCCAGCAGCTTGCAGGGCTACGAGCAGTACTTC. The V call is TRBV5-5, the J call TRBJ2-7; D perhaps matches TRBD1 (5 bases). There are 12 residues in the CDR3. V lost 1 base, J lost 3 bases, and 5 bases lay in between. Germline-derived CDR1 and CDR2 are SGHKS and YYEKEE (reference sequence).

The rearrangement joins TRBV2 to TRBJ2-3; D may be TRBD2 (6 bases). CDR3 length equals 15 residues. V lost 8 bases, J lost 5 bases, and 20 bases lay in between. The germline V gene encodes CDR1 SNHLY and CDR2 FYNNEI. This CDR3 is CASPGGLSAKDTQYF. The CDR3 nucleotides read TGTGCCAGCCCCGGGGGACTCTCGGCCAAAGATACGCAGTATTTT.

This clone was recorded a few times. The rearrangement links TRBV4-1 to TRBJ1-3; unclear D gene. The length of the CDR3 is 12 residues. Trimming pared 4 bases from V and 4 bases from J, leaving 5 bases between. Germline CDR1 is MGHRA and CDR2 is YSYEKL. The CDR3, as DNA: TGCGCCAGCAGCCCAAGAGGAAACACCATATATTTT. Protein sequence: CASSPRGNTIYF.

A few counts support this clone. The CDR3 spells CASKAETQYF. CDR3 sequence (DNA): TGTGCCAGCAAGGCGGAGACCCAGTACTTC. The chain is built from TRBV6-5 and TRBJ2-5; the D is unclear. Germline loops: CDR1 MNHEY, CDR2 SVGAGI. The CDR3 runs to 10 residues. V was cut by 7 bases and J by 5 bases, with 5 bases left in between.

This clone turned up a few times. Other DNA sequences of this sample code for an identical CDR3. This chain uses TRBV30 with TRBJ2-7; perhaps TRBD1 as D (5 bases). There are 13 residues in the CDR3. V gave up 0 bases and J gave up 2 bases, with 8 bases separating them. Germline CDR1 and CDR2: GTSNPN and SVGIG (reference sequence). CDR3 in amino acids: CAWSVEQAYEQYF. In DNA, the CDR3 is TGTGCCTGGAGTGTGGAACAGGCCTACGAGCAGTACTTC.

This clone was detected only a few times. The genes are TRBV2 and TRBJ1-1; D might be TRBD1 (6 bases). Germline lookup yields CDR1 SNHLY and CDR2 FYNNEI. This CDR3 contains 17 residues. Trimming shortened V by 7 bases and J by 5 bases, and 26 bases separated the two germline ends. The DNA for the CDR3 is TGTGCCAGCACCCCCGAGGGGCAGGGGTGGGGTCGAACTGAAGCTTTCTTT. Residues: CASTPEGQGWGRTEAFF.

This clone was seen a few times. This rearrangement joins TRBV29-1 to TRBJ1-5, with 7 positions matching TRBD1. Germline trimming cut 4 bases from V and 6 bases from J; bases unmatched to any gene: 12. The CDR3 length is 15 residues. CDR1 and CDR2 from the germline V gene are SQVTM and ANQGSEA. CDR3 nucleotide sequence: TGCAGCGTTGCCCCCGACGAACAGGGGAGTCAGCCCCAGCATTTT. Residues: CSVAPDEQGSQPQHF. Supplemented by reference TRBV29-1 and TRBJ1-5, the full variable domain reads SAVISQKPSRDICQRGTSLTIQCQVDSQVTMMFWYRQQPGQSLTLIATANQGSEATYESGFVIDKFPISRPNLTFSTLTVSNMSPEDSSIYLCSVAPDEQGSQPQHFGDGTRLSIL.

The chain carries TRBV13 and TRBJ2-1, with TRBD1 matching 7 bases. In germline, CDR1 is PRHDT, CDR2 FYEKMQ (reference sequence). The CDR3 totals 14 residues. V dropped 6 bases and J dropped 0; count of bases not matched to a gene: 2. CDR3 nucleotide sequence: TGTGCCAGCAGGGGACAGAACTCCTACAATGAGCAGTTCTTC. It encodes CASRGQNSYNEQFF.

The V and J genes are TRBV5-6 and TRBJ2-3; no firm D call. The CDR3 length is 15 residues. Between the trimmed V and J ends, which lost 1 base and 6 bases, there was a span of 15 bases. CDR1 SGHDT and CDR2 YYEEEE come from the germline V gene. The CDR3, as DNA: TGTGCCAGCAGCTTGTTCGGCGCGGTGAGGGATACGCAGTATTTT. It translates to CASSLFGAVRDTQYF.

This rearrangement joins TRBV6-1 to TRBJ2-5, with 9 nucleotides matching TRBD1. V lost 7 bases and J lost 6; bases outside the gene matches: 9. CDR3 size: 14 residues. The V gene's germline CDR1 is MNHNS and CDR2 SASEGT. The CDR3 DNA sequence: TGTGCCAGCACTGAGACAGGGGGGAGGAAGACCCAGTACTTC. This gives the protein CASTETGGRKTQYF.

In regard to this clone: Distinct nucleotide sequences in the sample also encode this CDR3. This chain connects TRBV27 to TRBJ2-1, with D maybe TRBD2 (6 bases). Looked up from germline, CDR1 is MNHEY and CDR2 is SMNVEV (reference sequence). The CDR3 has 12 amino acids. V was pared by 6 bases and J by 8 bases, with 11 bases between. CDR3: CASSLRGDEQFF. For the CDR3, the DNA is TGTGCCAGCAGCCTCCGCGGGGATGAGCAGTTCTTC.

On this clone itself: The same CDR3 can be traced to other DNA sequences in this sample. This chain uses TRBV6-5 with TRBJ2-7; possibly TRBD1 for D (5 bases). The CDR3 has 15 residues. Germline V gene data show CDR1 as MNHEY and CDR2 as SVGAGI. V gave up 0 bases and J gave up 0 bases, with 9 bases separating them. The CDR3 protein is CASSYSSRASYEQYF. CDR3 DNA: TGTGCCAGCAGTTACTCGTCCAGGGCCTCCTACGAGCAGTACTTC.

The V and J genes are TRBV30 and TRBJ1-6, with D possibly matching TRBD1 (5 bases). From germline, CDR1 is GTSNPN and CDR2 SVGIG (reference sequence). The CDR3 is 14 residues long. V lost 1 base and J lost 7, with 11 bases in between. The CDR3 DNA reads as TGTGCCTGGAGTGGCCAGGGACCAAATTCACCCCTCCACTTT. The encoded protein is CAWSGQGPNSPLHF.

The rearrangement joins TRBV2 to TRBJ2-7, with 7 bases matching TRBD1. V was pared by 6 bases and J by 6 bases, with 8 bases of the junction left unmatched. CDR1 is SNHLY and CDR2 is FYNNEI in the germline V gene. The CDR3 length is 13 residues. The CDR3 reads CASSDPRQGEQYF. CDR3 sequence (DNA): TGTGCCAGCAGCGACCCCCGACAGGGCGAGCAGTACTTC. Full variable domain (outside the CDR3, taken from reference TRBV2 and TRBJ2-7): EPEVTQTPSHQVTQMGQEVILRCVPISNHLYFYWYRQILGQKVEFLVSFYNNEISEKSEIFDDQFSVERPDGSNFTLKIRSTKLEDSAMYFCASSDPRQGEQYFGPGTRLTVT.

This rearrangement joins TRBV29-1 to TRBJ2-3, with 7 positions matching TRBD1. Per germline, CDR1 SQVTM and CDR2 ANQGSEA. V shed 3 bases, J shed 4 bases, and the junction held 10 bases outside the gene matches. The CDR3 is 15 amino acids. CDR3 nucleotide sequence: TGCAGCGTTGATCCGGGACAGTCTAGGTCAGATACGCAGTATTTT. This translates into CSVDPGQSRSDTQYF.

In this sample, this clone turned up a few times. The J gene is TRBJ2-7, the V gene TRBV7-9, with a weak D call TRBD1 (5 bases). This CDR3 comprises 13 residues. V was cut by 5 bases and J by 3 bases, with 11 bases left in between. From germline, CDR1 is SEHNR and CDR2 FQNEAQ (reference sequence). The CDR3 region is CASSPPGYYEQYF. The CDR3 bases are TGTGCCAGCAGCCCCCCAGGGTACTACGAGCAGTACTTC.

In this sample, this clone turned up a few times. The chain employs TRBV10-3 and TRBJ2-5; D may be TRBD1 (6 bases). CDR1 ENHRY and CDR2 SYGVKD come from the germline V gene. V shed 6 bases and J shed 1 base, with 12 bases lying between them. The CDR3 has 14 amino acids. The CDR3 bases are TGTGCCATCAGCCCGGACAGTTCCCAAGAGACCCAGTACTTC. Amino acids: CAISPDSSQETQYF.

This clone has a handful of counts. The chain is built from TRBV4-3 and TRBJ2-4, with D unresolved. The V gene's germline CDR1 is LGHNA and CDR2 YSLEER. The CDR3 runs 15 residues. V was clipped by 0 bases and J by 8 bases, with 14 bases between them. CDR3 nucleotide sequence: TGCGCCAGCAGCCAAGATCAAGCGAGCCTACACATTCAGTACTTC. Translated: CASSQDQASLHIQYF.

This clone was observed a few times. The rearrangement joins TRBV9 to TRBJ2-7; D is perhaps TRBD1 or TRBD2 (5 bases each). The CDR3 totals 14 residues. Germline V gene sequence: CDR1 SGDLS, CDR2 YYNGEE. Trimming shortened V by 0 bases and J by 4 bases, and 11 bases separated the two germline ends. The chain's CDR3 is CASSVGGRGYEQYF. As DNA, the CDR3 is TGTGCCAGCAGCGTAGGGGGCAGAGGGTACGAGCAGTACTTC.

This clone was counted between two and nine times. The V gene is TRBV6-6, the J gene TRBJ1-5; D is unclear. Germline V CDR1 and CDR2: MNHNY, SVGAGI (reference sequence). V lost 0 bases, J lost 0 bases, and 6 bases lay in between. The CDR3 totals 15 residues. The CDR3, as DNA: TGTGCCAGCAGTTACTCAGGGTATAGCAATCAGCCCCAGCATTTT. Encoded protein: CASSYSGYSNQPQHF.

In DNA, the CDR3 is TGCGCCAGCAGCTTTCGATTGACAGGGGGCGTCGCAGATACGCAGTATTTT. Translation: CASSFRLTGGVADTQYF. The rearrangement joins TRBV5-1 to TRBJ2-3; TRBD1 agrees at 10 bases. J was trimmed by 4 bases and V by 2 bases; bases with no gene match: 10. The germline V gene encodes CDR1 SGHRS and CDR2 YFSETQ. CDR3 length equals 17 residues.